Listed here is a single T cell receptor (beta chain). CDR1 and CDR2 from the germline V gene are SEHNR and FQNEAQ (reference sequence). Trimming shortened V by 4 bases and J by 6 bases, and 16 bases separated the two germline ends. The CDR3 is made up of 14 amino acids. The sample belongs to a study of technical replicates of blood from a handful of donors. Using immunoSEQ multiplex PCR, the repertoire was profiled, and TCRdb retains in-frame clones only, with some absent. The table shows tens of thousands of clones, with less than 95% occurring only once. The clonotype originates from a human donor in good health. Sequenced: T cells isolated from PBMCs. The chain links TRBV7-9 to TRBJ2-7; possibly TRBD2 for D (6 bases). The CDR3 reads CASSSTGGPGEQYF. The CDR3 DNA reads TGTGCCAGCAGCTCCACTGGAGGGCCGGGCGAGCAGTACTTC.